These 26 T cell receptor beta chains were all obtained from the same sample, sequenced in a study of shared clonotypes between healthy human individuals. Assay used: immunoSEQ multiplex PCR; TCRdb lists only in-frame clones, some missing. The table shows 2 million to 3 million clones, with 93% occurring only once. Specimen: naive CD4+ T cells from PBMCs. Subset described: CD45RA+ positively selected. All receptors come from a man younger than 35 in good health. Some clones in this sample may be carry-over from other donors' samples.

This sequence joins TRBV5-4 and TRBJ1-2; 7 bases match TRBD1. Germline trimming cut 3 bases from V and 5 bases from J; bases unmatched to any gene: 10. CDR3 length: 15 amino acids. Per germline, CDR1 SGHNT and CDR2 YYREEE (reference sequence). This CDR3 reads CASSSYRGSGYGYTF. The CDR3 DNA reads TGTGCCAGCAGCTCGTACAGGGGTAGTGGGTATGGCTACACCTTC. The full variable domain, completed using reference TRBV5-4 and TRBJ1-2, is ETGVTQSPTHLIKTRGQQVTLRCSSQSGHNTVSWYQQALGQGPQFIFQYYREEENGRGNFPPRFSGLQFPNYSSELNVNALELDDSALYLCASSSYRGSGYGYTFGSGTRLTVV.

V is TRBV9 and J is TRBJ2-1; 7 positions agree with TRBD2. This CDR3 has 13 residues. Germline CDR1 SGDLS, CDR2 YYNGEE. Germline trimming cut 2 bases from V and 12 bases from J; bases unmatched to any gene: 8. The CDR3 DNA sequence: TGTGCCAGCAGCGTTGAGACTAGCTCTGTGCAGTTCTTC. Encoded protein: CASSVETSSVQFF.

The J gene is TRBJ1-2, the V gene TRBV10-1; 8 bases are a match to TRBD1. The ends lost 3 bases at V and 1 base at J; junction bases unmatched: 16. The CDR3 loop spans 19 amino acids. Germline CDR1 reads WNHNN; CDR2 reads SYGVQD (reference sequence). The CDR3 region is CASSERQGLFPAGNYGYTF. In DNA form, the CDR3 reads TGCGCCAGCAGTGAAAGACAGGGGCTCTTCCCCGCTGGTAACTATGGCTACACCTTC.

The genes are TRBV28 and TRBJ1-2; D possibly corresponds to TRBD1 (6 bases). V shed 10 bases and J shed 5 bases, with 20 bases lying between them. The CDR3 spans 14 residues. In germline, CDR1 is MDHEN, CDR2 SYDVKM. CDR3 loop: CATGGAGAEYGYTF. The CDR3 nucleotides read TGTGCCACCGGGGGGGCGGGGGCTGAGTATGGCTACACCTTC.

CDR3 coding DNA: TGTGCCAGCAACCCGGGAGGGCCCTACAATGAGCAGTTCTTC. Its translation is CASNPGGPYNEQFF. The chain couples TRBV9 to TRBJ2-1; 8 bases are a match to TRBD2. Germline CDR1 reads SGDLS; CDR2 reads YYNGEE. The CDR3 has 14 amino acids. J gave up 2 bases and V 6 bases, and 4 bases lay outside the gene matches.

The chain uses TRBV27 and TRBJ2-7; no clear D gene. Trimming removed 0 bases at V and 0 bases at J, with 9 bases between. Germline-derived CDR1 and CDR2 are MNHEY and SMNVEV (reference sequence). The CDR3 covers 15 residues. The CDR3 DNA sequence: TGTGCCAGCAGTTTATCGTGGCAGGCCTCCTACGAGCAGTACTTC. Translating it yields CASSLSWQASYEQYF.

This clone was observed once. This chain joins TRBV11-2 and TRBJ2-7; D uncertain. V lost 1 base, J lost 2 bases, and 6 bases lay in between. The CDR3 has 13 amino acids. Germline V CDR1 and CDR2: SGHAT, FQNNGV. The CDR3 nucleotides are TGTGCCAGCAGCTTAGTGGTGGCCTACGAGCAGTACTTC. Protein: CASSLVVAYEQYF.

The chain is built from TRBV10-3 and TRBJ1-3; tentatively, D is TRBD1 (5 bases). Germline V CDR1 and CDR2: ENHRY, SYGVKD. This CDR3 is built from 15 residues. Trimming removed 0 bases at V and 8 bases at J, with 14 bases between. CDR3 residues: CAISESQVPADTIYF. The CDR3 nucleotides read TGTGCCATCAGTGAGTCACAGGTACCAGCGGACACCATATATTTT.

The chain couples TRBV15 to TRBJ1-1; D remains unclear. Germline CDR1 and CDR2: LNHNV and YYDKDF (reference sequence). This CDR3 comprises 15 residues. V lost 2 bases to trimming and J lost 1 base, with 11 bases between them. The CDR3 region is CATSRPSGGNTEAFF. The CDR3 DNA sequence: TGTGCCACCAGCAGACCCAGCGGAGGGAACACTGAAGCTTTCTTT.

With regard to this clone: Distinct nucleotide sequences in the sample also encode this CDR3. The V call is TRBV20-1, the J call TRBJ1-1; unclear D gene. Looked up from germline, CDR1 is DFQATT and CDR2 is SNEGSKA (reference sequence). The ends were cut back, 3 bases at V and 3 bases at J, with 5 bases in the middle. The CDR3 consists of 11 residues. Here the CDR3 reads CSARDDTEAFF. The CDR3, as DNA: TGCAGTGCTAGGGATGACACTGAAGCTTTCTTT.

CDR3 in DNA: TGTGCCAGCAGGTCCTTGAGTGGCGCTAACTATGGCTACACCTTC. Protein product: CASRSLSGANYGYTF. The chain couples TRBV5-4 to TRBJ1-2; D unresolved. Per the germline V gene, CDR1 is SGHNT and CDR2 is YYREEE (reference sequence). The CDR3 has 15 amino acids. V lost 5 bases, J lost 0 bases, and 14 bases lay in between. Based on the CDR3 plus reference TRBV5-4 and TRBJ1-2, the full variable domain is ETGVTQSPTHLIKTRGQQVTLRCSSQSGHNTVSWYQQALGQGPQFIFQYYREEENGRGNFPPRFSGLQFPNYSSELNVNALELDDSALYLCASRSLSGANYGYTFGSGTRLTVV.

This clone was detected only once. This chain joins TRBV27 and TRBJ2-1, with a possible D match to TRBD2 (5 bases). The CDR3 extends over 14 amino acids. The germline V and J ends were trimmed by 5 bases and 13 bases, with 21 bases remaining between them. The germline gives CDR1 MNHEY, CDR2 SMNVEV (reference sequence). Here the CDR3 reads CASSPGSLVRAQFF. CDR3 nucleotide sequence: TGTGCCAGCAGTCCCGGATCCCTAGTGAGGGCCCAGTTCTTC.

The chain has TRBV6-1 and TRBJ1-1; D unclear. The V end lost 9 bases, the J end lost 9 bases, and 11 bases lay between the germline ends. Germline loops: CDR1 MNHNS, CDR2 SASEGT. The CDR3 runs to 10 residues. The CDR3 here is CASTSLKAFF. DNA of the CDR3: TGTGCCAGTACCTCCTTAAAAGCTTTCTTT.

A remark on this clone: This sample includes further DNA sequences coding for the same CDR3. The gene calls are TRBV6-5 and TRBJ1-2; weak D call: TRBD1 (5 bases). V was clipped by 2 bases and J by 3 bases, with 7 bases between them. This CDR3 has 13 amino acids. Germline CDR1 reads MNHEY; CDR2 reads SVGAGI. CDR3 loop: CASSYVRDYGYTF. The CDR3 DNA follows: TGTGCCAGCAGTTACGTCAGGGACTATGGCTACACCTTC.

The V and J genes are TRBV28 and TRBJ2-2; 9 positions agree with TRBD1. V dropped 5 bases and J dropped 5; count of bases not matched to a gene: 6. This CDR3 is built from 15 residues. Looked up from germline, CDR1 is MDHEN and CDR2 is SYDVKM. CDR3 sequence: CASSLTGGFTGELFF. DNA of the CDR3: TGTGCCAGCAGTCTAACAGGGGGCTTTACCGGGGAGCTGTTTTTT.

The chain is built from TRBV7-3 and TRBJ2-5; 14 nucleotides line up with TRBD2. CDR1 is SGHTA and CDR2 is FQGTGA in the germline V gene. The V and J ends lost 4 bases and 5 bases, in that order; junction bases with no gene match: 6. The CDR3 consists of 16 residues. In nucleotides, the CDR3 is TGTGCCAGCAGCTCTATGGGACTAGCGGGAGTGGAGACCCAGTACTTC. Its translation: CASSSMGLAGVETQYF.

The chain recombines TRBV6-1 with TRBJ2-7, with D unresolved. The CDR3 extends over 15 amino acids. Germline V gene data show CDR1 as MNHNS and CDR2 as SASEGT. Trimming removed 2 bases at V and 4 bases at J, with 15 bases between. CDR3 protein: CASSERPALIYEQYF. The CDR3 DNA reads as TGTGCCAGCAGTGAACGTCCGGCCCTTATTTACGAGCAGTACTTC.

The rearrangement uses TRBV28 and TRBJ2-7; TRBD1 might be the D (5 bases). The CDR3 is made up of 14 amino acids. Germline V gene data show CDR1 as MDHEN and CDR2 as SYDVKM. V was cut by 1 base and J by 1 base, with 8 bases left in between. The CDR3 protein is CASSLSRESYEQYF. For the CDR3, the DNA is TGTGCCAGCAGTTTATCCAGGGAATCCTACGAGCAGTACTTC.

The chain combines TRBV28 with TRBJ1-3, with 7 bases identical to TRBD1. Germline CDR1 is MDHEN and CDR2 is SYDVKM. This CDR3 has 14 residues. The V and J ends lost 7 bases and 6 bases, in that order; junction bases with no gene match: 9. CDR3 coding DNA: TGTGCCAGCACCCCCACAGGGGCTGAAAACACCATATATTTT. It specifies CASTPTGAENTIYF.

CDR3 residues: CASSLSGLDNEQFF. CDR3 nucleotide sequence: TGTGCCAGCAGCTTATCGGGACTCGACAATGAGCAGTTCTTC. The gene calls are TRBV11-3 and TRBJ2-1, with D possibly TRBD2 on 6 matching bases. The CDR3 has 14 amino acids. The germline V gene encodes CDR1 SGHNT and CDR2 YENEEA. Trimming left V 2 bases short and J 5 bases short, with 10 bases between.

This clone was observed a handful of times. V gene TRBV5-1 combines with J gene TRBJ1-4; D unclear. The germline V gene encodes CDR1 SGHRS and CDR2 YFSETQ. The CDR3 is made up of 15 amino acids. The V end lost 7 bases, the J end lost 0 bases, and 13 bases lay between the germline ends. CDR3 residues: CASRLLTSTNEKLFF. The CDR3 DNA reads TGCGCCAGCCGCCTTTTAACCTCAACTAATGAAAAACTGTTTTTT.

V usage is TRBV28 and J usage is TRBJ2-3; a possible D gene is TRBD1 (6 bases). The CDR3 has 15 amino acids. Germline V lookup: CDR1 MDHEN, CDR2 SYDVKM. V gave up 4 bases and J gave up 4 bases, with 15 bases separating them. CDR3 in DNA: TGTGCCAGCAGTTCCCCTGGGGGCGCATCAGATACGCAGTATTTT. Encoded protein: CASSSPGGASDTQYF. Full variable domain (rest looked up from reference TRBV28 and TRBJ2-3): DVKVTQSSRYLVKRTGEKVFLECVQDMDHENMFWYRQDPGLGLRLIYFSYDVKMKEKGDIPEGYSVSREKKERFSLILESASTNQTSMYLCASSSPGGASDTQYFGPGTRLTVL.

CDR3 nucleotide sequence: TGTGCCAGCAGTGCGACCAGGACAGGGGGTTCTGGGGCCAACGTCCTGACTTTC. This codes for CASSATRTGGSGANVLTF. The rearrangement uses TRBV6-1 and TRBJ2-6, with 10 bases lining up with TRBD1. V was pared by 4 bases and J by 1 base, with 7 bases of the junction left unmatched. There are 18 residues in the CDR3. CDR1 is MNHNS, CDR2 SASEGT, per germline.

The CDR3: CASSALWLQETQYF. The CDR3 nucleotides are TGTGCCAGTAGTGCCCTGTGGCTCCAGGAGACCCAGTACTTC. V usage is TRBV19 and J usage is TRBJ2-5; D not certain. Germline CDR1 and CDR2: LNHDA and SQIVND (reference sequence). Between the trimmed V and J ends, which lost 5 bases and 5 bases, there was a span of 15 bases. The CDR3 has 14 residues.

The CDR3 sequence is CASSPTDGRGLGYGYTF. The CDR3 DNA sequence: TGTGCCAGCTCACCAACCGACGGGCGGGGGCTTGGCTATGGCTACACCTTC. The V call is TRBV18, the J call TRBJ1-2, with D perhaps matching TRBD1 (6 bases). The CDR3 length is 17 residues. From germline, CDR1 is KGHSH and CDR2 LQKENI. V was clipped by 2 bases and J by 4 bases, with 20 bases between them.

The chain uses TRBV30 and TRBJ1-1; 11 bases fit TRBD1. The CDR3 covers 16 residues. Trimming removed 4 bases from V and 4 bases from J; junction bases left unmatched: 11. Germline CDR1 GTSNPN, CDR2 SVGIG (reference sequence). The CDR3 DNA reads TGTGCCTGGAATAAAAGGGACAGGGGGGGGGTCACTGAAGCTTTCTTT. It translates to CAWNKRDRGGVTEAFF.